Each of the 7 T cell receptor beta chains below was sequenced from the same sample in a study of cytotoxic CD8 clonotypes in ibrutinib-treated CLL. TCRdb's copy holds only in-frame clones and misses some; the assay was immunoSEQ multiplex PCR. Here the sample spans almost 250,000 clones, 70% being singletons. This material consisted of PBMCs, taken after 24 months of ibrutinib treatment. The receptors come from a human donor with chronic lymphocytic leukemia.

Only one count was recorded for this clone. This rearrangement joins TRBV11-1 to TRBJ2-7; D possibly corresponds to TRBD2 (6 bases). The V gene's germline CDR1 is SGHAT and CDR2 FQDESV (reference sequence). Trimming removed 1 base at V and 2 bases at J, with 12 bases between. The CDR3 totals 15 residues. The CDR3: CASSLEEGRAYEQYF. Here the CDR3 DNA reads TGTGCCAGCAGCTTAGAGGAGGGCCGGGCCTACGAGCAGTACTTC. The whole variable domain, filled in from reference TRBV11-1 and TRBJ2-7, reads EAEVAQSPRYKITEKSQAVAFWCDPISGHATLYWYRQILGQGPELLVQFQDESVVDDSQLPKDRFSAERLKGVDSTLKIQPAELGDSAMYLCASSLEEGRAYEQYFGPGTRLTVT.

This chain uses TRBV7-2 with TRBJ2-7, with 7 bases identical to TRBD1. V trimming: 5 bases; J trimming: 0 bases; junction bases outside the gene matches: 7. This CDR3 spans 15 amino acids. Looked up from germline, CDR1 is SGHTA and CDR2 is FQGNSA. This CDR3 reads CASSEVRDSSYEQYF. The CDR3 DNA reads TGTGCCAGCAGCGAAGTCCGGGACAGCTCCTACGAGCAGTACTTC. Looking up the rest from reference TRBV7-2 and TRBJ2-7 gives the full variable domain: GAGVSQSPSNKVTEKGKDVELRCDPISGHTALYWYRQSLGQGLEFLIYFQGNSAPDKSGLPSDRFSAERTGGSVSTLTIQRTQQEDSAVYLCASSEVRDSSYEQYFGPGTRLTVT.

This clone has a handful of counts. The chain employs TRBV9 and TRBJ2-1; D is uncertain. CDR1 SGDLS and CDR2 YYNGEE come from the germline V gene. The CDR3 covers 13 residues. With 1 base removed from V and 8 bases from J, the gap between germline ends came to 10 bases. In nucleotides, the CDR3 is TGTGCCAGCAGCGTATCAAAAGGGTATGAGCAGTTCTTC. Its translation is CASSVSKGYEQFF.

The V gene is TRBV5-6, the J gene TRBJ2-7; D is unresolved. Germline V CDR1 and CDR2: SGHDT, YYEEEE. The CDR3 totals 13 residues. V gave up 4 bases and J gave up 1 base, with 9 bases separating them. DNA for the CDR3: TGTGCCAGCAGCCAGACATCTTCCTACGAGCAGTACTTC. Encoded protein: CASSQTSSYEQYF.

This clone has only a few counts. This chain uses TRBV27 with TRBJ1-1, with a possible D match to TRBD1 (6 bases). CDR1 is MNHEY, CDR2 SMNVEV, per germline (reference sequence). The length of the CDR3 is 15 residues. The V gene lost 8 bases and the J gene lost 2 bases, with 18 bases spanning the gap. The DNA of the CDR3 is TGTGCCAGCCATTTGGTCAGGGGTGGCAACACTGAAGCTTTCTTT. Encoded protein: CASHLVRGGNTEAFF.

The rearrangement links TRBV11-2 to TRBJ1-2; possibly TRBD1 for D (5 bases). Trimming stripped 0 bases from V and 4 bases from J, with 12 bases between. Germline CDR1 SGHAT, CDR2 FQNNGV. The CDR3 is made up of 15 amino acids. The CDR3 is CASSLDAGPIYGYTF. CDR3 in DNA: TGTGCCAGCAGCTTAGATGCAGGGCCTATCTATGGCTACACCTTC.

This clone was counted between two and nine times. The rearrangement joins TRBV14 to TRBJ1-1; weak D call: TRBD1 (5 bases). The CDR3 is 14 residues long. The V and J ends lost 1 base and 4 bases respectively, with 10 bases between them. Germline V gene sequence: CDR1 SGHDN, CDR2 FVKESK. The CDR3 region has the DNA TGTGCCAGCAGCCAAGCAGGGTTTCGCACTGAAGCTTTCTTT. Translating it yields CASSQAGFRTEAFF.